This TCR beta chain emerged from a study of CD8+CD57+ T cells in acquired aplastic anemia (dated by TCRdb to the late 2010s). Regarding the study in general: A mean of around 3 ug of DNA, ranging from roughly 0.19 to 27.4 ug, was extracted from sorted CD4+ and CD8+ cells. CD8+CD57+ expansion was defined as frequency above the mean frequency observed in healthy subjects. Results and caveats for the whole study, not just this receptor: Roughly 29 CD8+ CDR3 sequences were found in both patients and controls but appeared to be highly expressed in patients and within the immunodominant clones of the patients. CD8+ Simpson's diversity did not differ significantly between patients and healthy controls (P=0.060).

The patients picked for sequencing were ones in whom flow cytometry had shown an expansion of CD8+CD57+ cells. Every patient had a diagnosis of severe acquired aplastic anemia based on International Study of Aplastic Anemia and Agranulocytosis and Camitta criteria. No patient had received any therapy when blood was sampled. TCR repertoires of sorted CD4+ and CD8+ blood T cells from severe aplastic anemia patients and healthy subjects were deep-sequenced in the study. In the USA, patient enrollment took place under clinicaltrials.gov protocols 00001620, 01623167, 00001397, 00071045, 00081523 and 00961064. Ficoll-Paque density gradient centrifugation was used to isolate peripheral blood mononuclear cells. Before DNA was extracted, CD4+ and CD8+ T cells were sorted using either FACS or magnetic beads. This clonotype was counted many times. Its antigen target is currently unknown. No much larger clone is present one base from it, and per-base qualities are unavailable.

Genomic DNA was used as template for profiling of TCR beta VDJ combinations and CDR3 sequences. TCR repertoire sequencing was run on an Illumina HiSeq 2000. The original pipeline was this. TRBV/TRBJ rearrangement plots, CDR3 size and DJ length profiles, and Simpson's diversity index were used to assess repertoires. The most abundant DNA sequence in the deep sequencing data was defined as the immunodominant clone. CDR3 amino acid sequences were checked for sharing across subjects and were also compared against the VDJdb database and published repertoires. TCRdb ran its own pipeline on the public reads, namely fastp trimming at Q25 and MiXCR clone calling, and kept in-frame beta chains. Every CDR3 protein is listed once, alongside the most common genes and DNA of its rows. TCRdb assigned the V and J calls; the authors' analysis was not used. This sample comprises roughly 240,000 distinct CDR3 sequences, approximately 45% of them detected only once. Under 9% of the sample goes to the ten largest clones.

Measured from the cysteine to the phenylalanine, the CDR3 is 11 residues long. Only CDR3 DNA is held: 33 bases, read in frame from base 1. Cut back by 5 bases and 7 bases, the V and J ends lie 3 bases apart. According to the germline V gene (reference sequence), CDR1 reads PRHDT and CDR2 reads FYEKMQ. Material: sorted CD4+, CD8+, or CD8+CD57+ T cells (not recorded which) from PBMCs. The V and J genes are TRBV13 and TRBJ1-6; the D gene cannot be resolved reliably. The receptor's source is a human donor with aplastic anemia. The bases are TGTGCCAGCAGCCAAAATTCACCCCTCCACTTT. Its product reads: CASSQNSPLHF.